Described below is a single T cell receptor beta chain sequence and its context. Its antigen is not identified. The data derive from a study of T cell responses to AZD1222 COVID-19 vaccine. Profiling relied on immunoSEQ multiplex PCR, and the TCRdb table lists in-frame clones only, not all of them. The sample consists of 180,000 or so clones, about nine tenths of them appearing once. CDR3 length: 14 amino acids. The trim removed 3 bases at V and 7 bases at J, leaving 7 bases unmatched. Germline values: CDR1 SGHKS, CDR2 YYEKEE (reference sequence). Study findings and constraints: Baseline testing showed seropositivity in only a handful of AZD1222 recipients. Once two AZD1222 doses were given, Spike-specific TCR breadth and depth went up.

Sequencing used peripheral blood, obtained 28 days after the second dose of the MenACWY control vaccine. This chain uses TRBV5-5 with TRBJ1-2, with 9 bases identical to TRBD1. This receptor was taken from an adult who received the MenACWY meningococcal vaccine as a control. In DNA form, the CDR3 reads TGTGCCAGCAGCTCGGACAGGGGCTATGGTGGCTACACCTTC. Encoded protein: CASSSDRGYGGYTF. The complete variable domain, with remaining parts taken from reference TRBV5-5 and TRBJ1-2, reads DAGVTQSPTHLIKTRGQQVTLRCSPISGHKSVSWYQQVLGQGPQFIFQYYEKEERGRGNFPDRFSARQFPNYSSELNVNALLLGDSALYLCASSSDRGYGGYTFGSGTRLTVV.